This T cell receptor beta chain is from a study of cytomegalovirus exposure and HLA in healthy donors. A multiplex PCR was run with 60 Vbeta primers and 13 Jbeta primers. TCRdb keeps only in-frame clones here, not all; method: immunoSEQ multiplex PCR. This table has 110,000 to 150,000 clones, 75% to 90% appearing once. The germline gives CDR1 MNHNY, CDR2 SVGAGI (reference sequence). CDR3 size: 13 residues. V was pared by 8 bases and J by 4 bases, with 14 bases between. V usage is TRBV6-6 and J usage is TRBJ2-5, with D possibly being TRBD2 (5 bases). Source material: PBMCs. This receptor was obtained from a female donor in good health and CMV-seronegative. The CDR3 coding sequence is TGTGCCAGCGTTGGGCTGGCGGGAGAGACCCAGTACTTC. Translating it yields CASVGLAGETQYF.